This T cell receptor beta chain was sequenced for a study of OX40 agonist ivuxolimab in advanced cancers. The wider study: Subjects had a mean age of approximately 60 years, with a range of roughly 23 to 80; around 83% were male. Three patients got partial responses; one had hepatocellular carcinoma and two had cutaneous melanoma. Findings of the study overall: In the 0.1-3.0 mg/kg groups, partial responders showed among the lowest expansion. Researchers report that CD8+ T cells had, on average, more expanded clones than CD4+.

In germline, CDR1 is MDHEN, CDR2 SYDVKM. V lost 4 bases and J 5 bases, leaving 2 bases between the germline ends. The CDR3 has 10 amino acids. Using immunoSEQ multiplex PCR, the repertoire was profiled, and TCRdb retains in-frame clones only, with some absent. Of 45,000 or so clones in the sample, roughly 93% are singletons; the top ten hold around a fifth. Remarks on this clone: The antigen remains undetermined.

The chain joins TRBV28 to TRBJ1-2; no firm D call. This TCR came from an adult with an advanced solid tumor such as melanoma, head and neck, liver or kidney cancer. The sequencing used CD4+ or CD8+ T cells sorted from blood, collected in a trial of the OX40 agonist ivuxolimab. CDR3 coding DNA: TGTGCCAGCAGTTCGTATGGCTACACCTTC. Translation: CASSSYGYTF.